One sample yielded the 18 T cell receptor beta chains listed below, sequenced in a study of technical replicates of blood from a few donors. TCRdb keeps only in-frame clones here, not all; method: immunoSEQ multiplex PCR. This sample has tens of thousands of clones, with about 96% found just once. What was sequenced was T cells isolated from PBMCs. These receptors all stem from a human donor in good health.

The gene calls are TRBV2 and TRBJ1-6; D ambiguous. Between the trimmed V and J ends, which lost 8 bases and 7 bases, there was a span of 18 bases. Germline V CDR1 and CDR2: SNHLY, FYNNEI. The CDR3 spans 15 residues. CDR3 sequence (DNA): TGTGCCAGCGTCTTAACAGACCCTTACAATTCACCCCTCCACTTT. It encodes CASVLTDPYNSPLHF.

The rearrangement links TRBV2 to TRBJ2-7, with 10 bases lining up with TRBD2. J gave up 6 bases and V 5 bases, and 7 bases lay outside the gene matches. This CDR3 is built from 14 residues. CDR1 SNHLY and CDR2 FYNNEI come from the germline V gene. The DNA of the CDR3 is TGTGCCAGCAGTATACTAGCGGGGAACGGCGAGCAGTACTTC. It is translated as CASSILAGNGEQYF.

The gene calls are TRBV5-1 and TRBJ2-5, with TRBD2 as a possible D gene (6 bases). CDR1 and CDR2 (germline): SGHRS, YFSETQ. V was shortened by 4 bases and J by 5 bases, with 15 bases between the two germline ends. CDR3 size: 14 residues. CDR3 nucleotide sequence: TGCGCCAGCAGCCAGGAGGGCTTAGGGGAGACCCAGTACTTC. As protein: CASSQEGLGETQYF. The whole variable domain, filled in from reference TRBV5-1 and TRBJ2-5, reads KAGVTQTPRYLIKTRGQQVTLSCSPISGHRSVSWYQQTPGQGLQFLFEYFSETQRNKGNFPGRFSGRQFSNSRSEMNVSTLELGDSALYLCASSQEGLGETQYFGPGTRLLVL.

The chain joins TRBV14 to TRBJ2-7; D perhaps matches TRBD2 (6 bases). Germline CDR1 and CDR2: SGHDN and FVKESK. The V end lost 6 bases, the J end lost 0 bases, and 12 bases lay between the germline ends. This CDR3 region has 14 residues. The CDR3 bases are TGTGCCAGCAGTACCCGGAGGGGCTCCTACGAGCAGTACTTC. Its translation is CASSTRRGSYEQYF.

The rearrangement links TRBV5-1 to TRBJ1-6; D gene unclear. The V gene lost 4 bases and the J gene lost 5 bases, with 16 bases spanning the gap. CDR3 size: 16 residues. Germline V gene data show CDR1 as SGHRS and CDR2 as YFSETQ. Written as DNA, the CDR3 is TGCGCCAGCAGCGTCGAGGCCTCGGAAAATAATTCACCCCTCCACTTT. It translates to CASSVEASENNSPLHF.

This sequence joins TRBV18 and TRBJ2-6; the D is unclear. V lost 2 bases, J lost 1 base, and 6 bases lay in between. The CDR3 has 15 residues. Germline CDR1 is KGHSH and CDR2 is LQKENI. As DNA, the CDR3 is TGTGCCAGCTCACCAGGGCCTTCTGGGGCCAACGTCCTGACTTTC. This translates into CASSPGPSGANVLTF.

CDR3 DNA sequence: TGCGCCAGCAGCCGGACAGCCACGCAAGAGACCCAGTACTTC. As protein: CASSRTATQETQYF. The rearrangement uses TRBV5-1 and TRBJ2-5; D perhaps matches TRBD1 (6 bases). Germline V gene data show CDR1 as SGHRS and CDR2 as YFSETQ. The V gene lost 4 bases and the J gene lost 2 bases, with 12 bases spanning the gap. This CDR3 is built from 14 residues.

This chain joins TRBV25-1 and TRBJ2-5, with 8 bases matching TRBD2. Trimming cost V 2 bases and J 0 bases; bases outside gene matches: 8. Germline CDR1 and CDR2: MGHDK and SYGVNS. This CDR3 is 17 amino acids long. The CDR3 DNA reads TGTGCCAGCAGTGAAGTTGGTAGCGGGGCTCACCAAGAGACCCAGTACTTC. Its protein product is CASSEVGSGAHQETQYF.

The V call is TRBV6-1, the J call TRBJ2-1, with D possibly TRBD2 on 6 matching bases. The CDR3 loop spans 15 amino acids. The ends were cut back, 8 bases at V and 1 base at J, with 15 bases in the middle. Germline CDR1 MNHNS, CDR2 SASEGT. CDR3 DNA: TGTGCCAGCGAAACTCTAGCGAATTCCTACAATGAGCAGTTCTTC. Protein: CASETLANSYNEQFF.

The gene calls are TRBV28 and TRBJ2-7, with D perhaps TRBD1 (6 bases). Germline V gene sequence: CDR1 MDHEN, CDR2 SYDVKM. The CDR3 extends over 14 amino acids. Trimming cost V 10 bases and J 1 base, with 17 bases left between them. CDR3 nucleotide sequence: TGTGCCATCGAACTCAGGGGCTCTTCCTACGAGCAGTACTTC. This codes for CAIELRGSSYEQYF.

This clone was detected only once. The chain joins TRBV28 to TRBJ2-1, with TRBD2 matching 10 bases. CDR1 and CDR2 from the germline V gene are MDHEN and SYDVKM. The CDR3 sequence is 16 residues long. V lost 6 bases, J lost 10 bases, and 15 bases stayed unmatched. CDR3 DNA: TGTGCCAGCAGCACTCCGGCGGCTAGCGGGAGTGAGGAGCAGTTCTTC. It yields the protein CASSTPAASGSEEQFF.

The V gene is TRBV5-4, the J gene TRBJ1-1; no firm D call. There are 16 residues in the CDR3. Germline V gives CDR1 SGHNT, CDR2 YYREEE (reference sequence). V was shortened by 1 base and J by 6 bases, with 19 bases between the two germline ends. The CDR3 coding sequence is TGTGCCAGCAGCTTGAGTGGGATAAGCGGGCTCGCTGAAGCTTTCTTT. Its translation is CASSLSGISGLAEAFF.

The rearrangement links TRBV14 to TRBJ2-5, with D possibly matching TRBD1 (5 bases). This CDR3 is built from 15 residues. The germline V gene has CDR1 SGHDN and CDR2 FVKESK. Between the trimmed V and J ends, which lost 2 bases and 3 bases, there was a span of 13 bases. CDR3 protein: CASSQTTSGKETQYF. The DNA of the CDR3 is TGTGCCAGCAGCCAAACAACATCAGGGAAAGAGACCCAGTACTTC.

The rearrangement links TRBV5-1 to TRBJ2-3, with D possibly TRBD2 on 7 matching bases. Deletions cut 4 bases from V and 1 base from J, with 13 bases between. Germline V gene data show CDR1 as SGHRS and CDR2 as YFSETQ. The CDR3 has 15 amino acids. Here the CDR3 reads CASSPGGGGTDTQYF. The CDR3 region has the DNA TGCGCCAGCAGCCCGGGGGGCGGGGGCACAGATACGCAGTATTTT. The whole variable domain, remainder taken from reference TRBV5-1 and TRBJ2-3, is KAGVTQTPRYLIKTRGQQVTLSCSPISGHRSVSWYQQTPGQGLQFLFEYFSETQRNKGNFPGRFSGRQFSNSRSEMNVSTLELGDSALYLCASSPGGGGTDTQYFGPGTRLTVL.

The V gene is TRBV6-6, the J gene TRBJ2-3; 12 bases are a match to TRBD2. The V and J ends lost 8 bases and 4 bases, in that order; junction bases with no gene match: 4. Germline V gene lookup returns CDR1 MNHNY and CDR2 SVGAGI (reference sequence). This CDR3 has 14 residues. This CDR3 is CASRASGRADTQYF. The CDR3 nucleotides are TGTGCCAGCCGGGCTAGCGGGAGGGCAGATACGCAGTATTTT.

The chain has TRBV6-5 and TRBJ1-6, with 9 bases aligning to TRBD1. The CDR3 runs to 14 residues. V was pared by 10 bases and J by 10 bases, with 11 bases of the junction left unmatched. CDR1 and CDR2 from the germline V gene are MNHEY and SVGAGI. For the CDR3, the DNA is TGTGCCACTACGGACAGGGGAGCGTCCTCACCCCTCCACTTT. Translation gives CATTDRGASSPLHF.

The V and J genes are TRBV6-6 and TRBJ1-3, with 7 bases fitting TRBD1. The CDR3 extends over 15 amino acids. Germline V lookup: CDR1 MNHNY, CDR2 SVGAGI (reference sequence). Trimming cost V 7 bases and J 5 bases; bases outside gene matches: 11. This chain's CDR3 is CASTSNRQGRNTIYF. The CDR3 region has the DNA TGTGCCAGCACCTCAAACAGACAGGGAAGAAACACCATATATTTT.

V and J are TRBV6-1 and TRBJ2-2, with TRBD2 matching 7 bases. The CDR3 consists of 15 residues. From germline, CDR1 is MNHNS and CDR2 SASEGT. Trimming took 2 bases from V and 7 from J; bases not matched to a gene: 7. The CDR3 nucleotides read TGTGCCAGCAGTGAATACGGGGGGTTAAACGGGGAGCTGTTTTTT. This encodes CASSEYGGLNGELFF.